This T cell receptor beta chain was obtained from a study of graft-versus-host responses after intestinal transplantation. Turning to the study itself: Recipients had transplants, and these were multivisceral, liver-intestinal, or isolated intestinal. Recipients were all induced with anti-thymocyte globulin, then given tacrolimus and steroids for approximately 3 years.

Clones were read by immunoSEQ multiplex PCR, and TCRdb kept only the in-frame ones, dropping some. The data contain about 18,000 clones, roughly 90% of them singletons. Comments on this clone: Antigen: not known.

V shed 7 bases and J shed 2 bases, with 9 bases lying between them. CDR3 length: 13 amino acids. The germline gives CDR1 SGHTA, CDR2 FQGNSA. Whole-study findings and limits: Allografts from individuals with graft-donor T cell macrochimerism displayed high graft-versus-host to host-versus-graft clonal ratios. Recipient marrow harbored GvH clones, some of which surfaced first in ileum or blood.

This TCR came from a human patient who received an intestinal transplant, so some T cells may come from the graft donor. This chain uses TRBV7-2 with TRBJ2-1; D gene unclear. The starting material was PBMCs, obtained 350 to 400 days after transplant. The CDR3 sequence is CASMIDTYNEQFF. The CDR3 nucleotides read TGTGCCAGCATGATCGACACCTACAATGAGCAGTTCTTC.